The 15 T cell receptor beta chains below all came from one sample that was sequenced in a study of cytomegalovirus exposure and HLA in healthy donors. Assay used: immunoSEQ multiplex PCR; TCRdb lists only in-frame clones, some missing. The data show 150,000 to 200,000 clones, approximately 84% seen once. Sequencing input: PBMCs. Receptor source: a man younger than 30 in good health and CMV-seropositive.

V usage is TRBV4-2 and J usage is TRBJ1-2; 10 nucleotides match TRBD1. The V and J ends lost 1 base and 3 bases, in that order; junction bases with no gene match: 2. Germline-derived CDR1 and CDR2 are LGHNA and YNFKEQ. This CDR3 is built from 15 residues. The CDR3 loop reads CASSQATGGYYGYTF. In DNA, the CDR3 is TGTGCCAGCAGCCAAGCGACAGGGGGCTACTATGGCTACACCTTC.

The chain couples TRBV9 to TRBJ2-5; 7 bases are a match to TRBD2. This CDR3 region has 16 residues. After removal of 0 bases from V and 0 bases from J, the junction contained 5 bases not matched to a gene. Germline loops: CDR1 SGDLS, CDR2 YYNGEE. CDR3 nucleotide sequence: TGTGCCAGCAGCGTAGCCGTTAGCGGGTACCAAGAGACCCAGTACTTC. It translates to CASSVAVSGYQETQYF. The whole variable domain, remainder taken from reference TRBV9 and TRBJ2-5, is DSGVTQTPKHLITATGQRVTLRCSPRSGDLSVYWYQQSLDQGLQFLIQYYNGEERAKGNILERFSAQQFPDLHSELNLSSLELGDSALYFCASSVAVSGYQETQYFGPGTRLLVL.

The gene calls are TRBV12-2 and TRBJ2-1; the table assigns TRBD2, which was not confirmed against the DNA. TRBV12-2 is deemed a pseudogene. The CDR3 is 17 amino acids. CDR3 DNA sequence: TGTGCAAGTCGCCCACTCCTAGCGGGAGGAGTCTACAATGAGCAGTTCTTC. Translated: CASRPLLAGGVYNEQFF.

The chain is built from TRBV7-2 and TRBJ1-3; 9 nucleotides match TRBD1. The V gene end was trimmed by 0 bases and the J gene end by 3 bases; junction bases not matched to a gene: 3. The CDR3 is 16 amino acids. Germline-derived CDR1 and CDR2 are SGHTA and FQGNSA. The CDR3 DNA reads TGTGCCAGCAGCTTAGCATTGGGACAGGGTGGAAACACCATATATTTT. It is translated as CASSLALGQGGNTIYF. The whole variable domain, remainder taken from reference TRBV7-2 and TRBJ1-3, is GAGVSQSPSNKVTEKGKDVELRCDPISGHTALYWYRQSLGQGLEFLIYFQGNSAPDKSGLPSDRFSAERTGGSVSTLTIQRTQQEDSAVYLCASSLALGQGGNTIYFGEGSWLTVV.

The V call is TRBV5-1, the J call TRBJ2-5, with D hard to call. This CDR3 has 15 amino acids. Germline values: CDR1 SGHRS, CDR2 YFSETQ. V lost 0 bases and J 7 bases, leaving 16 bases between the germline ends. The DNA of the CDR3 is TGCGCCAGCAGCTTGGGGCCTTCCGGCGCAGGGACCCAGTACTTC. Protein: CASSLGPSGAGTQYF.

This clone was recorded only once. This chain links TRBV11-2 with TRBJ1-3; TRBD1 aligns across 7 bases. The junction had 16 bases not matched to a gene; V was cut back by 5 bases and J by 0 bases. Germline CDR1 and CDR2: SGHAT and FQNNGV. The CDR3 is 19 amino acids. The CDR3 spells CASSPLRRGQSSSGNTIYF. As DNA, the CDR3 is TGTGCCAGCAGCCCACTTCGTAGGGGACAGTCCAGCTCTGGAAACACCATATATTTT.

This clone has a single count. The V call is TRBV28, the J call TRBJ2-7; 10 nucleotides align to TRBD1. The CDR3 consists of 14 residues. The germline V gene has CDR1 MDHEN and CDR2 SYDVKM. V shed 7 bases and J 5 bases; nucleotides not matched to a gene: 8. The CDR3 sequence is CASITPGTGDEQYF. CDR3 nucleotides: TGTGCCAGCATCACGCCCGGGACAGGGGACGAGCAGTACTTC.

The genes are TRBV28 and TRBJ1-2; 8 bases are shared with TRBD1. The CDR3 loop spans 15 amino acids. Germline V CDR1 and CDR2: MDHEN, SYDVKM. The junction had 5 bases not matched to a gene; V was cut back by 5 bases and J by 0 bases. CDR3 region: CASSGTGYTNYGYTF. Here the CDR3 DNA reads TGTGCCAGCAGTGGGACAGGCTACACTAACTATGGCTACACCTTC.

The CDR3 DNA is TGTGCCAGCAGCCAATGGGCGGGAGAGGGGGGTGATACGCAGTATTTT. Protein sequence: CASSQWAGEGGDTQYF. This chain uses TRBV4-2 with TRBJ2-3; maybe TRBD2 (7 bases). CDR3 length: 16 amino acids. Trimming cost V 2 bases and J 6 bases, with 18 bases left between them. CDR1 and CDR2 from the germline V gene are LGHNA and YNFKEQ.

Details on this clone: The same CDR3 arises from other DNA sequences in this sample as well. V gene TRBV30 combines with J gene TRBJ2-7; TRBD2 might be the D (6 bases). Germline CDR1 reads GTSNPN; CDR2 reads SVGIG (reference sequence). The CDR3 length is 11 residues. V lost 2 bases to trimming and J lost 6 bases, with 8 bases between them. CDR3 in amino acids: CAWSRGGEQYF. The CDR3 nucleotides read TGTGCCTGGAGTCGGGGAGGCGAGCAGTACTTC.

V usage is TRBV9 and J usage is TRBJ2-3; TRBD1 agrees at 7 bases. Trimming took 0 bases from V and 1 from J; bases not matched to a gene: 5. CDR3 length: 16 residues. Germline CDR1 SGDLS, CDR2 YYNGEE. In DNA, the CDR3 is TGTGCCAGCAGCGTAGGATTAGGACAGGGCACAGATACGCAGTATTTT. The encoded protein is CASSVGLGQGTDTQYF.

This clone was found once. J is TRBJ2-1 and V is TRBV29-1; TRBD2 might be the D (7 bases). Trimming cost V 1 base and J 7 bases, with 17 bases left between them. The CDR3 has 15 amino acids. Germline values: CDR1 SQVTM, CDR2 ANQGSEA. In nucleotides, the CDR3 is TGCAGCGTTGAAGGGCTAGCGGAGGGGGGTAATGAGCAGTTCTTC. Residues: CSVEGLAEGGNEQFF.

This chain joins TRBV9 and TRBJ2-1, with a weak D call TRBD2 (5 bases). CDR1 and CDR2 from the germline V gene are SGDLS and YYNGEE. This CDR3 spans 15 amino acids. V gave up 3 bases and J gave up 3 bases, with 13 bases separating them. The CDR3 spells CASSAELGFYNEQFF. The CDR3 region has the DNA TGTGCCAGCAGCGCCGAACTAGGATTCTACAATGAGCAGTTCTTC.

CDR3 region: CASSLGQGPREQYF. The CDR3 DNA follows: TGCGCCAGCAGCTTGGGACAGGGTCCGCGCGAGCAGTACTTC. The chain couples TRBV5-1 to TRBJ2-7; the match to TRBD1 covers 7 bases. J lost 6 bases, V lost 0 bases, and 6 bases had no gene match. Germline V gene data show CDR1 as SGHRS and CDR2 as YFSETQ. The length of the CDR3 is 14 residues.

The chain couples TRBV9 to TRBJ2-4; TRBD1 matches at 8 bases. The CDR3 is 15 residues long. Germline lookup yields CDR1 SGDLS and CDR2 YYNGEE. The trim removed 0 bases at V and 8 bases at J, leaving 7 bases unmatched. CDR3 loop: CASSVARTGTDIQYF. The CDR3 DNA follows: TGTGCCAGCAGCGTAGCCAGGACAGGGACAGACATTCAGTACTTC.